This T cell receptor (beta chain) comes out of a study of T cells in tuberculosis. About the study: Sequenced TCRs come from CD1B-GMM tetramer-binding T cells.

The protocol was immunoSEQ multiplex PCR, while the TCRdb copy is restricted to in-frame clones and leaves out a portion. The data contain about 59,000 clones, 81% of them singletons. Cells were sorted from thawed PBMC rested overnight and stained with GMM-loaded CD1B tetramer, viability dye and anti-CD3. The lipid loaded on the CD1B tetramers was C32 glucose monomycolate from Rhodococcus equi. V was pared by 4 bases and J by 5 bases, with 18 bases of the junction left unmatched. Per the germline V gene, CDR1 is SGDLS and CDR2 is YYNGEE. The CDR3 length is 19 residues. The sample comprised CD1b-GMM tetramer-negative cells sorted from PBMCs. This clonotype was obtained from an adult woman with latent tuberculosis. The gene calls are TRBV9 and TRBJ2-2, with 9 bases matching TRBD2. As DNA, the CDR3 is TGTGCCAGCAGCTTCCGGGACACTCTTAGCGGGAGTAGGACCGGGGAGCTGTTTTTT. Protein: CASSFRDTLSGSRTGELFF.